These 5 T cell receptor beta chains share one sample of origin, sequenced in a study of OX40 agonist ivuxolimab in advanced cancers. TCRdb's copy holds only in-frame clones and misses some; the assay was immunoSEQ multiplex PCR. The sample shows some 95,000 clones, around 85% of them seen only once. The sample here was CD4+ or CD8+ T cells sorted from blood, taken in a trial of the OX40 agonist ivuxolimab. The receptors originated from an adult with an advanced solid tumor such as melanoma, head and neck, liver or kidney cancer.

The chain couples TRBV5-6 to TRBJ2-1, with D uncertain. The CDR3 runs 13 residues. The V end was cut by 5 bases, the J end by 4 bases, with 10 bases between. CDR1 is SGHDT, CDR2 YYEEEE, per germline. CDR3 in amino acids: CASRDLFYNEQFF. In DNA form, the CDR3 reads TGTGCCAGCAGGGATCTGTTTTACAATGAGCAGTTCTTC.

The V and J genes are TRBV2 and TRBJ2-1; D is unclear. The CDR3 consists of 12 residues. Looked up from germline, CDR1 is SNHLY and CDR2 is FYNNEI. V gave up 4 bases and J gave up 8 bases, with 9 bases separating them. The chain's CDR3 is CASSAQADEQFF. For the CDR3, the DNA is TGTGCCAGCAGTGCCCAGGCGGATGAGCAGTTCTTC.

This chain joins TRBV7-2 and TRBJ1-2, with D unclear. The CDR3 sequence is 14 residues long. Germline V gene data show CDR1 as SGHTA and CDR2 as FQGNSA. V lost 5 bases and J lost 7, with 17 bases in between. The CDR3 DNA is TGTGCCAGCAGCCGAAGCCCTGGGGAGGGTGGCTACACCTTC. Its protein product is CASSRSPGEGGYTF.

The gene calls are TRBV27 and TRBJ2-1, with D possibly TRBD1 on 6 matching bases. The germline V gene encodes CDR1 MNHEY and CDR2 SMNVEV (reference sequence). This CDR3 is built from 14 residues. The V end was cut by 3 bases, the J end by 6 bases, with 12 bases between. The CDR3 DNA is TGTGCCAGCAGTTTTTGGGGCAGGGGCAATGAGCAGTTCTTC. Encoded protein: CASSFWGRGNEQFF.

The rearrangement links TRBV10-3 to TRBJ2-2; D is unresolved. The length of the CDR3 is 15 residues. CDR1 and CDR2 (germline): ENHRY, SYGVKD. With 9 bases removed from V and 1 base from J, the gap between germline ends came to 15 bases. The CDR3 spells CAMRHSTENTGELFF. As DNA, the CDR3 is TGTGCCATGAGACACTCCACAGAGAACACCGGGGAGCTGTTTTTT.